These 21 T cell receptor beta chains were sequenced from one sample in a study of blood T cell repertoires in COVID-19. The protocol was immunoSEQ multiplex PCR, while the TCRdb copy is restricted to in-frame clones and leaves out a portion. In the table there are roughly 130,000 clones, 80% of which are singletons. The sample consisted of peripheral blood. The receptors come from a man aged 70-80 years with acute or convalescent COVID-19.

On this clone itself: One end of the junction does not line up with germline, which may come from a read error. The genes are TRBV7-2 and TRBJ2-2; TRBD2 matches at 8 bases. Germline CDR1 is SGHTA and CDR2 is FQGNSA. This CDR3 spans 13 amino acids. The CDR3 region has the DNA TGTGCCAGCAGCTCCATCTACTCCGGGACTAGGATTTTT. Its translation: CASSSIYSGTRIF.

The V call is TRBV6-5, the J call TRBJ1-2; D possibly corresponds to TRBD1 (5 bases). Trimming stripped 6 bases from V and 0 bases from J, with 8 bases between. Germline loops: CDR1 MNHEY, CDR2 SVGAGI. This CDR3 contains 13 residues. CDR3 nucleotide sequence: TGTGCCAGCAGGGACACCACTAACTATGGCTACACCTTC. Amino acid sequence: CASRDTTNYGYTF.

The rearrangement links TRBV18 to TRBJ2-3; D is possibly TRBD1 (5 bases). Trimming left V 3 bases short and J 15 bases short, with 13 bases between. This CDR3 is 11 amino acids long. Germline assignment: CDR1 KGHSH and CDR2 LQKENI. The CDR3 sequence: CASSPSTESYF. In DNA form, the CDR3 reads TGTGCCAGCTCACCCTCGACAGAGTCATATTTT.

The chain combines TRBV4-2 with TRBJ1-2, with TRBD1 matching 10 bases. Germline values: CDR1 LGHNA, CDR2 YNFKEQ. V lost 1 base and J lost 7; bases outside the gene matches: 9. This CDR3 has 16 residues. This CDR3 is CASSQVFRQGASGYTF. CDR3 nucleotides: TGTGCCAGCAGCCAAGTATTCCGACAGGGGGCTAGTGGCTACACCTTC.

The chain uses TRBV28 and TRBJ2-7; tentative D call: TRBD1 (6 bases). The CDR3 sequence is 12 residues long. CDR1 and CDR2 (germline): MDHEN, SYDVKM. CDR3 region: CRSARGSYEQYF. The CDR3 coding sequence is TGTCGGTCTGCCAGGGGCTCCTACGAGCAGTACTTC.

The chain combines TRBV30 with TRBJ2-7, with D uncertain. V was shortened by 3 bases and J by 3 bases, with 15 bases between the two germline ends. CDR3 length equals 14 residues. Germline V gene sequence: CDR1 GTSNPN, CDR2 SVGIG (reference sequence). DNA for the CDR3: TGTGCCTGGAGCCTAAATGCCGAATACTACGAGCAGTACTTC. Its translation: CAWSLNAEYYEQYF.

This chain uses TRBV5-1 with TRBJ2-1; the D gene is possibly TRBD1 (6 bases). Germline values: CDR1 SGHRS, CDR2 YFSETQ. This CDR3 spans 14 amino acids. Trimming took 3 bases from V and 5 from J, leaving 12 bases between them. The CDR3 reads CASSSGQINNEQFF. CDR3 bases: TGCGCCAGCAGCTCTGGACAGATAAACAATGAGCAGTTCTTC.

This clone was observed a handful of times. The CDR3 spells CASSADMGTEAFF. The DNA for the CDR3 is TGTGCCAGCAGCGCTGACATGGGCACTGAAGCTTTCTTT. The chain couples TRBV7-3 to TRBJ1-1, with no clear D. Per germline, CDR1 SGHTA and CDR2 FQGTGA. Trimming stripped 5 bases from V and 4 bases from J, with 11 bases between. The CDR3 is 13 amino acids.

The chain combines TRBV6-4 with TRBJ1-2; 8 bases fit TRBD1. The CDR3 is made up of 14 amino acids. Germline V gene data show CDR1 as MRHNA and CDR2 as SNTAGT. The V segment lost 6 bases and the J segment 4 bases; nucleotides outside the gene matches: 7. CDR3 protein: CASSSGTGSYGYTF. CDR3 nucleotide sequence: TGTGCCAGCAGCTCCGGGACAGGCAGCTATGGCTACACCTTC.

The CDR3 sequence: CASSYREGSYEQYF. Written as DNA, the CDR3 is TGTGCCAGCAGTTACAGGGAGGGATCCTACGAGCAGTACTTC. The V call is TRBV27, the J call TRBJ2-7; tentatively, D is TRBD2 (7 bases). The germline CDR1 and CDR2 sequences are MNHEY and SMNVEV (reference sequence). The CDR3 runs 14 residues. V dropped 4 bases and J dropped 1 base, with 11 bases sitting between them.

The chain uses TRBV5-1 and TRBJ1-4; 8 nucleotides agree with TRBD1. The ends lost 5 bases at V and 4 bases at J; junction bases unmatched: 7. This CDR3 spans 15 amino acids. CDR1 and CDR2 (germline): SGHRS, YFSETQ. The DNA for the CDR3 is TGCGCCAGCAGTTTTCAGGGGGCGAATAATGAAAAACTGTTTTTT. Encoded protein: CASSFQGANNEKLFF.

J is TRBJ2-7 and V is TRBV3-1 (or the pseudogene TRBV3-2); weak D call: TRBD2 (5 bases). The V end was cut by 8 bases, the J end by 6 bases, with 11 bases between. This CDR3 contains 11 residues. Germline-derived CDR1 and CDR2 are LGHDT and YNNKEL (reference sequence). The CDR3 bases are TGTGCCAGCGGCGAGGGCCTCGAGCAGTACTTC. Its translation is CASGEGLEQYF.

The V and J genes are TRBV7-2 and TRBJ1-2; tentative D call: TRBD1 (5 bases). The CDR3 extends over 16 amino acids. Looked up from germline, CDR1 is SGHTA and CDR2 is FQGNSA. V shed 0 bases and J shed 4 bases, with 15 bases lying between them. In DNA, the CDR3 is TGTGCCAGCAGCTTAGCGAGGCCCACAGGCCTCTATGGCTACACCTTC. Protein: CASSLARPTGLYGYTF.

The rearrangement links TRBV2 to TRBJ2-6, with D possibly matching TRBD1 (6 bases). The length of the CDR3 is 16 residues. Germline CDR1 and CDR2: SNHLY and FYNNEI. Trimming took 6 bases from V and 2 from J, leaving 14 bases between them. The CDR3 coding sequence is TGTGCCAGCAGCGCTCGGGACACTACTGGGGCCAACGTCCTGACTTTC. Protein product: CASSARDTTGANVLTF.

The chain couples TRBV30 to TRBJ1-2, with 8 bases matching TRBD1. This CDR3 spans 15 amino acids. The ends lost 5 bases at V and 4 bases at J; junction bases unmatched: 12. CDR1 and CDR2 from the germline V gene are GTSNPN and SVGIG (reference sequence). CDR3 bases: TGTGCCTGGTTAGGACAGGGCCGGCCCTTCTATGGCTACACCTTC. Its protein is CAWLGQGRPFYGYTF.

The chain combines TRBV6-5 with TRBJ2-5; 10 bases agree with TRBD1. From germline, CDR1 is MNHEY and CDR2 SVGAGI. CDR3 length: 12 residues. V dropped 10 bases and J dropped 3; count of bases not matched to a gene: 2. CDR3 coding DNA: TGTGCCACCGGACAGGGGGAAGAGACCCAGTACTTC. This codes for CATGQGEETQYF.

The chain joins TRBV5-1 to TRBJ1-2; D is uncertain. Germline CDR1 reads SGHRS; CDR2 reads YFSETQ. Trimming pared 2 bases from V and 4 bases from J, leaving 9 bases between. The CDR3 is 13 residues long. The chain's CDR3 is CASSFGELYGYTF. For the CDR3, the DNA is TGCGCCAGCAGCTTTGGTGAACTCTATGGCTACACCTTC.

The CDR3 bases are TGTGCCAGCAGCTTTCGTCGTCAAATGAGCTCTGGGGCCAACGTCCTGACTTTC. This encodes CASSFRRQMSSGANVLTF. The chain is built from TRBV7-9 and TRBJ2-6; D remains ambiguous. Germline CDR1 and CDR2: SEHNR and FQNEAQ (reference sequence). Trimming left V 3 bases short and J 0 bases short, with 15 bases between. The CDR3 length is 18 residues.

The chain is built from TRBV5-8 and TRBJ2-3; no firm D call. This CDR3 contains 15 residues. The V gene lost 2 bases and the J gene lost 0 bases, with 10 bases spanning the gap. The germline V gene encodes CDR1 SGHTS and CDR2 YDEGEE. The CDR3 sequence: CASSFRPTSTDTQYF. In DNA form, the CDR3 reads TGTGCCAGCAGCTTCCGACCGACTAGCACAGATACGCAGTATTTT.

The gene calls are TRBV6-4 and TRBJ2-1; weak D call: TRBD2 (5 bases). Germline V gives CDR1 MRHNA, CDR2 SNTAGT. The V gene lost 6 bases and the J gene lost 5 bases, with 11 bases spanning the gap. This CDR3 is 13 amino acids long. The chain's CDR3 is CASSAGPNNEQFF. In nucleotides, the CDR3 is TGTGCCAGCAGCGCGGGCCCTAACAATGAGCAGTTCTTC.

This clone was found a few times. The chain carries TRBV18 and TRBJ1-4, with 7 bases identical to TRBD1. Germline CDR1 and CDR2: KGHSH and LQKENI. This CDR3 has 16 residues. V shed 4 bases, J shed 0 bases, and the junction held 5 bases outside the gene matches. CDR3 sequence (DNA): TGTGCCAGCTCACTCAGACAGGGTGCAACTAATGAAAAACTGTTTTTT. Encoded protein: CASSLRQGATNEKLFF.